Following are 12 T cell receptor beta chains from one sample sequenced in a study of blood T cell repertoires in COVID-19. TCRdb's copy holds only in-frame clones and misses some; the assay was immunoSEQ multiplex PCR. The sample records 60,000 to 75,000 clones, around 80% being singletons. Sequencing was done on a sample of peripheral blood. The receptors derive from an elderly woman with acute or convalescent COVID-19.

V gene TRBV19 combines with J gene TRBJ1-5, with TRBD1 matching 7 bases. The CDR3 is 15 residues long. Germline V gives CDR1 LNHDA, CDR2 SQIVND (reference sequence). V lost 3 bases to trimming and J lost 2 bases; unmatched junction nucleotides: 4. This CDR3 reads CASSMDGQGNQPQHF. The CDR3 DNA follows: TGTGCCAGTAGTATGGACGGACAGGGCAATCAGCCCCAGCATTTT.

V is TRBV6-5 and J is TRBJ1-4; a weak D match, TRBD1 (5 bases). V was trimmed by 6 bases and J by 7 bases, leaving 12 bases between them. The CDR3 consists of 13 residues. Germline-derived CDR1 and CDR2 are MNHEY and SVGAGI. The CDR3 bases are TGTGCCAGCAGACCAGACAGTTCTGAAAAACTGTTTTTT. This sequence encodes CASRPDSSEKLFF.

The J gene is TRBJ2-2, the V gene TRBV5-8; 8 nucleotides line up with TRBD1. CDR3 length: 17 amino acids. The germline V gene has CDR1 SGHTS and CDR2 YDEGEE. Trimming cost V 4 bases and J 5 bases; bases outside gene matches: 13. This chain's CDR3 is CASSPGQVNDITGELFF. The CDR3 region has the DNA TGTGCCAGCAGCCCGGGACAGGTGAATGATATTACCGGGGAGCTGTTTTTT.

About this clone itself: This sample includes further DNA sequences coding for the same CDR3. The CDR3 loop is CASSKEGGAPTEAFF. For the CDR3, the DNA is TGTGCCAGCAGCAAAGAGGGGGGGGCTCCCACTGAAGCTTTCTTT. The V gene is TRBV21-1, the J gene TRBJ1-1. TRBV21-1 is termed a pseudogene. The CDR3 extends over 15 amino acids.

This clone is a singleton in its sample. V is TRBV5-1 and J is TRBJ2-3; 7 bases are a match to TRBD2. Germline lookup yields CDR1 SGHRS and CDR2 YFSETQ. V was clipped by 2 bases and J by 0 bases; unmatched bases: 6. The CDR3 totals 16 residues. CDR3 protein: CASSLDGGGSTDTQYF. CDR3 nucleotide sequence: TGCGCCAGCAGCTTAGATGGCGGGGGAAGCACAGATACGCAGTATTTT.

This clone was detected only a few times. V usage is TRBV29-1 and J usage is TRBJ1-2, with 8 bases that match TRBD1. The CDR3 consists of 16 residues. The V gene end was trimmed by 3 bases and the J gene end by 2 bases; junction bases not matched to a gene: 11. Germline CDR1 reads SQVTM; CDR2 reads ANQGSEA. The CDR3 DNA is TGCAGCGTTGACGGACAGGGTGGAGGGATAAACTATGGCTACACCTTC. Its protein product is CSVDGQGGGINYGYTF. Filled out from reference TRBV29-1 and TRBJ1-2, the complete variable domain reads SAVISQKPSRDICQRGTSLTIQCQVDSQVTMMFWYRQQPGQSLTLIATANQGSEATYESGFVIDKFPISRPNLTFSTLTVSNMSPEDSSIYLCSVDGQGGGINYGYTFGSGTRLTVV.

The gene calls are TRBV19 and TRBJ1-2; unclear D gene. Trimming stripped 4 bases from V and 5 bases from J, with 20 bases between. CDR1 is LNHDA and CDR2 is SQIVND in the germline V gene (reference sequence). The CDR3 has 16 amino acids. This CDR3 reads CASSTPLRSRRYGYTF. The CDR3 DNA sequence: TGTGCCAGTAGTACCCCCTTGAGGTCGCGTCGATATGGCTACACCTTC.

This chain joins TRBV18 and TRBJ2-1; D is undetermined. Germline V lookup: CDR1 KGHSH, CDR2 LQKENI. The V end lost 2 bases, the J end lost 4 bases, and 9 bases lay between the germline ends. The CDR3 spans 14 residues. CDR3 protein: CASSPLESYNEQFF. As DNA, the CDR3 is TGTGCCAGCTCACCATTAGAGTCTTACAATGAGCAGTTCTTC. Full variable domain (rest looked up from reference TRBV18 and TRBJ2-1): NAGVMQNPRHLVRRRGQEARLRCSPMKGHSHVYWYRQLPEEGLKFMVYLQKENIIDESGMPKERFSAEFPKEGPSILRIQQVVRGDSAAYFCASSPLESYNEQFFGPGTRLTVL.

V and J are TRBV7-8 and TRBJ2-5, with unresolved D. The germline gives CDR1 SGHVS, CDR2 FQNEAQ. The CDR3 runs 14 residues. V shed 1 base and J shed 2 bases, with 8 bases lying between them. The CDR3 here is CASSLGVRQETQYF. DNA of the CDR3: TGTGCCAGCAGCTTAGGTGTCAGGCAAGAGACCCAGTACTTC.

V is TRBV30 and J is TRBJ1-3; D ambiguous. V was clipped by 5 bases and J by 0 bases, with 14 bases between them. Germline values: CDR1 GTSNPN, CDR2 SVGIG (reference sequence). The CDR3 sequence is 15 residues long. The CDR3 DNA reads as TGTGCCTGGTCGGCGGGCGGGAACTCTGGAAACACCATATATTTT. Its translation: CAWSAGGNSGNTIYF. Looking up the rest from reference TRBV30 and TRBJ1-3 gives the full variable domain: SQTIHQWPATLVQPVGSPLSLECTVEGTSNPNLYWYRQAAGRGLQLLFYSVGIGQISSEVPQNLSASRPQDRQFILSSKKLLLSDSGFYLCAWSAGGNSGNTIYFGEGSWLTVV.

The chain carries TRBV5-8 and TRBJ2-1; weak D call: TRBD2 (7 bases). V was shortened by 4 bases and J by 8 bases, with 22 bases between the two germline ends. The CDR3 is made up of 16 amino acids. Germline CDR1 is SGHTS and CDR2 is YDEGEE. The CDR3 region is CASSPGRGTLSHEQFF. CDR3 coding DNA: TGTGCCAGCAGCCCTGGGAGGGGGACGCTTAGTCATGAGCAGTTCTTC.

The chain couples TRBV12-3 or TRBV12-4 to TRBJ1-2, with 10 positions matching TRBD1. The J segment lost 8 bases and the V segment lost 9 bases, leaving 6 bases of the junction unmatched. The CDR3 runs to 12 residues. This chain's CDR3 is CASGQGVGGYTF. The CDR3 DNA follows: TGTGCCAGTGGACAGGGGGTAGGGGGCTACACCTTC.